Below are 19 T cell receptor beta chains sequenced from a single sample in a study of T cell responses to AZD1222 COVID-19 vaccine. Assay: immunoSEQ multiplex PCR; the TCRdb copy retains only in-frame clones and omits some. The data hold some 140,000 clones, with 85% to 95% observed a single time. The source was peripheral blood, collected on day 0 of AZD1222 vaccination. Receptors were obtained from an adult in good health.

This rearrangement joins TRBV6-5 to TRBJ1-4; 9 bases map to TRBD1. The V segment lost 5 bases and the J segment 5 bases; nucleotides outside the gene matches: 3. The CDR3 extends over 14 amino acids. Germline values: CDR1 MNHEY, CDR2 SVGAGI. The DNA for the CDR3 is TGTGCCAGCAGTAGGACAGGGGTGAATGAAAAACTGTTTTTT. Residues: CASSRTGVNEKLFF.

The chain joins TRBV5-4 to TRBJ2-7; D is uncertain. Between the trimmed V and J ends, which lost 4 bases and 7 bases, there was a span of 18 bases. The CDR3 has 14 amino acids. Per the germline V gene, CDR1 is SGHNT and CDR2 is YYREEE (reference sequence). CDR3 coding DNA: TGTGCCAGCAGCGTGGCCCGAGGAATGAGGGAGCAGTACTTC. Amino acids: CASSVARGMREQYF.

The chain joins TRBV7-2 to TRBJ1-3; tentatively, D is TRBD1 (6 bases). The CDR3 sequence is 17 residues long. CDR1 SGHTA and CDR2 FQGNSA come from the germline V gene. V was shortened by 1 base and J by 2 bases, with 15 bases between the two germline ends. The CDR3, as DNA: TGTGCCAGCAGCTTAGTGTCAACAGGGCCGACTGGAAACACCATATATTTT. Translation: CASSLVSTGPTGNTIYF. The full variable domain, its missing parts supplied by reference TRBV7-2 and TRBJ1-3, is GAGVSQSPSNKVTEKGKDVELRCDPISGHTALYWYRQSLGQGLEFLIYFQGNSAPDKSGLPSDRFSAERTGGSVSTLTIQRTQQEDSAVYLCASSLVSTGPTGNTIYFGEGSWLTVV.

The rearrangement links TRBV4-1 to TRBJ1-2; no reliable D call. Trimming pared 1 base from V and 8 bases from J, leaving 26 bases between. Per the germline V gene, CDR1 is MGHRA and CDR2 is YSYEKL. CDR3 length: 18 residues. The CDR3 region is CASSQVIFSGKGIPGYTF. CDR3 nucleotide sequence: TGCGCCAGCAGCCAAGTAATATTCTCGGGGAAGGGCATTCCGGGCTACACCTTC.

The genes are TRBV19 and TRBJ1-2, with TRBD1 matching 7 bases. The CDR3 is 13 amino acids. V lost 4 bases, J lost 5 bases, and 4 bases stayed unmatched. Germline assignment: CDR1 LNHDA and CDR2 SQIVND (reference sequence). The DNA of the CDR3 is TGTGCCAGTAGTACGACAGGGATATATGGCTACACCTTC. Its translation is CASSTTGIYGYTF.

This chain joins TRBV5-1 and TRBJ2-3; 13 positions match TRBD2. Germline assignment: CDR1 SGHRS and CDR2 YFSETQ. The CDR3 has 18 residues. The V and J ends lost 0 bases and 2 bases, in that order; junction bases with no gene match: 6. This CDR3 reads CASSLDGLAGAYTDTQYF. In DNA, the CDR3 is TGCGCCAGCAGCTTGGATGGACTAGCGGGGGCCTACACAGATACGCAGTATTTT.

This chain uses TRBV18 with TRBJ1-1, with D tentatively TRBD1 (5 bases). V dropped 4 bases and J dropped 11 bases, with 14 bases sitting between them. There are 12 residues in the CDR3. Germline V gene data show CDR1 as KGHSH and CDR2 as LQKENI. The CDR3 region is CASSRDGPMAFF. The CDR3, as DNA: TGTGCCAGCTCACGGGACGGGCCAATGGCTTTCTTT.

The chain couples TRBV4-1 to TRBJ2-5, with D possibly called TRBD1 or TRBD2 (5 bases each). Trimming took 3 bases from V and 6 from J, leaving 14 bases between them. The CDR3 is 14 amino acids. CDR1 is MGHRA, CDR2 YSYEKL, per germline. CDR3 loop: CASSHRGDGKTQYF. As DNA, the CDR3 is TGCGCCAGCAGCCACCGAGGGGACGGGAAGACCCAGTACTTC.

This clone has only one observation. The chain joins TRBV6-5 to TRBJ1-4; possibly TRBD1 for D (5 bases). This CDR3 contains 15 residues. Deletions cut 8 bases from V and 3 bases from J, with 16 bases between. CDR1 and CDR2 (germline): MNHEY, SVGAGI. CDR3: CASVYWGRANEKLFF. The DNA for the CDR3 is TGTGCCAGCGTATATTGGGGGAGGGCTAATGAAAAACTGTTTTTT.

The chain links TRBV3-1 (or the pseudogene TRBV3-2) to TRBJ1-2, with D possibly TRBD1 on 5 matching bases. Per the germline V gene, CDR1 is LGHDT and CDR2 is YNNKEL (reference sequence). The CDR3 runs to 16 residues. Trimming shortened V by 0 bases and J by 3 bases, and 14 bases separated the two germline ends. For the CDR3, the DNA is TGTGCCAGCAGCCAAGATGGGCGGGGGAACTACTATGGCTACACCTTC. This encodes CASSQDGRGNYYGYTF.

The chain couples TRBV25-1 to TRBJ1-5; the D gene is possibly TRBD1 (6 bases). Per the germline V gene, CDR1 is MGHDK and CDR2 is SYGVNS. The V gene lost 5 bases and the J gene lost 3 bases, with 11 bases spanning the gap. The CDR3 length is 14 residues. CDR3 in DNA: TGTGCCAGCAGTTCCGGGACACCCAATCAGCCCCAGCATTTT. Its translation is CASSSGTPNQPQHF.

CDR3 in DNA: TGCAGTGCTAGGGAACAAGCTTTCTTT. This encodes CSAREQAFF. This chain joins TRBV20-1 and TRBJ1-1, with no clear D. Trimming stripped 3 bases from V and 9 bases from J, with 5 bases between. Germline V lookup: CDR1 DFQATT, CDR2 SNEGSKA (reference sequence). CDR3 length: 9 residues.

The V and J genes are TRBV4-2 and TRBJ2-2, with D possibly matching TRBD2 (7 bases). Trimming left V 0 bases short and J 3 bases short, with 14 bases between. The germline V gene has CDR1 LGHNA and CDR2 YNFKEQ. The CDR3 extends over 17 amino acids. CDR3 bases: TGTGCCAGCAGCCAAGATTTGGGGGGGCTCGACACCGGGGAGCTGTTTTTT. Encoded protein: CASSQDLGGLDTGELFF.

The rearrangement joins TRBV9 to TRBJ1-1; maybe TRBD1 (5 bases). Trimming left V 3 bases short and J 3 bases short, with 9 bases between. Germline V gene lookup returns CDR1 SGDLS and CDR2 YYNGEE. The CDR3 contains 13 residues. For the CDR3, the DNA is TGTGCCAGCAGCGCCGGGGCTGACACTGAAGCTTTCTTT. Amino acids: CASSAGADTEAFF.

The chain uses TRBV10-3 and TRBJ1-4; no clear D gene. Germline assignment: CDR1 ENHRY and CDR2 SYGVKD. Trimming shortened V by 0 bases and J by 5 bases, and 10 bases separated the two germline ends. This CDR3 region has 15 residues. The CDR3 DNA reads TGTGCCATCAGTGAGTCTCACGGGTGGAATGAAAAACTGTTTTTT. Translated: CAISESHGWNEKLFF.

The rearrangement uses TRBV5-1 and TRBJ1-4; TRBD1 might be the D (6 bases). The CDR3 sequence is 15 residues long. Deletions cut 0 bases from V and 4 bases from J, with 10 bases between. Germline V CDR1 and CDR2: SGHRS, YFSETQ. CDR3 in DNA: TGCGCCAGCAGCTTGGCTGGAGGGGGTAATGAAAAACTGTTTTTT. Translating it yields CASSLAGGGNEKLFF.

This chain links TRBV7-8 with TRBJ1-5, with TRBD1 as a possible D gene (6 bases). The V end lost 4 bases, the J end lost 1 base, and 17 bases lay between the germline ends. This CDR3 spans 17 amino acids. The germline gives CDR1 SGHVS, CDR2 FQNEAQ. The CDR3 loop reads CASSSGPLGGSNQPQHF. The DNA of the CDR3 is TGTGCCAGCAGCTCCGGGCCTTTAGGGGGAAGCAATCAGCCCCAGCATTTT.

The V call is TRBV3-1 (or the pseudogene TRBV3-2), the J call TRBJ1-6; 8 positions agree with TRBD1. In germline, CDR1 is LGHDT, CDR2 YNNKEL (reference sequence). The CDR3 spans 14 residues. The junction had 3 bases not matched to a gene; V was cut back by 5 bases and J by 6 bases. The chain's CDR3 is CASSATGVNSPLHF. CDR3 bases: TGTGCCAGCAGCGCGACAGGGGTTAATTCACCCCTCCACTTT.

J is TRBJ1-3 and V is TRBV4-1; no clear D gene. The germline V and J ends were trimmed by 4 bases and 0 bases, with 7 bases remaining between them. Per germline, CDR1 MGHRA and CDR2 YSYEKL. This CDR3 has 14 amino acids. DNA for the CDR3: TGCGCCAGCAGCCCAATCAACTCTGGAAACACCATATATTTT. Translated: CASSPINSGNTIYF.